This entry is about one TCR beta chain. Antigen: not known. CDR3 length: 13 amino acids. CDR1 GTSNPN and CDR2 SVGIG come from the germline V gene (reference sequence). V was shortened by 1 base and J by 0 bases, with 6 bases between the two germline ends. These data originate in a study of OX40 agonist ivuxolimab in advanced cancers. The wider study: Patients were infused with ivuxolimab every 2 weeks at 0.01 to 10 mg/kg. Dose-escalation patients suffered from hepatocellular carcinoma, melanoma, renal cell or head and neck cancer. Previous treatment with anti-PD-1, anti-PD-L1 or anti-CTLA-4 therapy was allowed; 35% to 50% had received some. Study outcomes and limitations: Dosing at 0.1 to 3.0 mg/kg was accompanied by clonal expansion of CD4+ and CD8+ blood T cells by week 6.

TCRdb's copy holds only in-frame clones and misses some; the assay was immunoSEQ multiplex PCR. The repertoire holds 60,000 to 85,000 clones, 80% to 90% seen once, with nearly 0.55% in the top ten. The genes are TRBV30 and TRBJ2-5; D is undetermined. The sequence came from an adult with an advanced solid tumor such as melanoma, head and neck, liver or kidney cancer. The sequencing here drew on CD4+ or CD8+ T cells sorted from blood, taken in a trial of the OX40 agonist ivuxolimab. CDR3 in amino acids: CAWSAEYQETQYF. Here the CDR3 DNA reads TGTGCCTGGAGTGCAGAGTACCAAGAGACCCAGTACTTC.